This TCR beta chain was identified during a study of OX40 agonist ivuxolimab in advanced cancers. Study-wide context: Ivuxolimab was administered intravenously to patients at 0.01 to 10 mg/kg every 2 weeks.

This clone was seen only a few times. V lost 3 bases, J lost 1 base, and 7 bases lay in between. The CDR3 is 13 amino acids. The germline CDR1 and CDR2 sequences are SGHRS and YFSETQ. Assay: immunoSEQ multiplex PCR; the TCRdb copy retains only in-frame clones and omits some. The sample includes 60,000 to 75,000 clones, around 90% of them seen just once. The chain has TRBV5-1 and TRBJ1-1; TRBD1 is a possible D gene (5 bases). Sequencing was performed on CD4+ or CD8+ T cells sorted from blood, taken in a trial of the OX40 agonist ivuxolimab. This clonotype originated in an adult with an advanced solid tumor such as melanoma, head and neck, liver or kidney cancer. The CDR3, as DNA: TGCGCCAGCAGCTCGCAGGGGAACACTGAAGCTTTCTTT. Protein sequence: CASSSQGNTEAFF.